These 30 T cell receptor beta chains originate from one sample sequenced in a study of post-analysis software for immune sequencing data. TCR beta libraries were prepared from cDNA with unique molecular identifiers. TCRdb processed the PCR reads anew with MiXCR; each CDR3 protein has one entry. The sample shows hundreds of thousands of distinct CDR3 sequences, around 60% of them seen only once. These TCRs' antigens remain unknown. Study outcomes and limitations: Four to six TRBV segments were significantly more frequent in patients than in controls. TRBV5-6, TRBV5-1 and TRBV20-1 were among these segments.

Sequencing used blood. The receptors here all came from a girl aged 2 to 10 with multiple sclerosis.

The V gene is TRBV6-1, the J gene TRBJ2-7; D may be TRBD2 (5 bases). CDR1 and CDR2 from the germline V gene are MNHNS and SASEGT. Deletions cut 3 bases from V and 0 bases from J, with 15 bases between. CDR3 size: 16 residues. The CDR3 bases are TGTGCCAGCAGTGAGGGTTCTAGGAGGAGCTCCTACGAGCAGTACTTC. This gives the protein CASSEGSRRSSYEQYF.

The sample holds a few counts of this clonotype. The V call is TRBV6-2 or TRBV6-3, the J call TRBJ2-6; no clear D gene. CDR1 and CDR2 from the germline V gene are MNHEY and SVGEGT. With 4 bases removed from V and 1 base from J, the gap between germline ends came to 5 bases. This CDR3 comprises 14 residues. The CDR3 sequence is CASSSTSGANVLTF. CDR3 nucleotides: TGTGCCAGCAGTTCGACGTCTGGGGCCAACGTCCTGACTTTC.

The chain carries TRBV6-5 and TRBJ2-6; 7 nucleotides agree with TRBD1. The CDR3 has 18 amino acids. V shed 0 bases, J shed 2 bases, and the junction held 7 bases outside the gene matches. CDR1 is MNHEY, CDR2 SVGAGI, per germline. CDR3 amino acids: CASSYSTGIEPGANVLTF. CDR3 sequence (DNA): TGTGCCAGCAGTTACTCGACAGGGATAGAACCTGGGGCCAACGTCCTGACTTTC.

This clonotype was detected only once. The V gene is TRBV6-1, the J gene TRBJ2-5; TRBD2 might be the D (5 bases). The better agreement between TRBJ2-7 and the DNA end casts doubt on the J call. CDR1 is MNHNS and CDR2 is SASEGT in the germline V gene. The CDR3 has 13 residues. The CDR3 loop is CASSIYEGGEQYF. As DNA, the CDR3 is TGTGCCAGCAGTATATACGAGGGCGGCGAGCAGTACTTC.

The V and J genes are TRBV3-1 and TRBJ2-3; D is uncertain. CDR1 is LGHDT, CDR2 YNNKEL, per germline (reference sequence). The CDR3 contains 16 residues. Trimming left V 0 bases short and J 2 bases short, with 12 bases between. The CDR3 is CASSQDGVPNTDTQYF. The CDR3 DNA reads as TGTGCCAGCAGCCAAGATGGAGTTCCTAACACAGATACGCAGTATTTT.

The genes are TRBV10-1 and TRBJ2-1; D remains ambiguous. Germline V gives CDR1 WNHNN, CDR2 SYGVQD (reference sequence). V was shortened by 4 bases and J by 2 bases, with 9 bases between the two germline ends. The length of the CDR3 is 14 residues. The CDR3 DNA follows: TGCGCCAGCAGTGTAGGACCGACCTACAATGAGCAGTTCTTC. This codes for CASSVGPTYNEQFF.

The genes are TRBV20-1 and TRBJ2-5; D unclear. Judging by the DNA end, TRBJ2-4 fits better; the J call may be wrong. Germline V gene sequence: CDR1 DFQATT, CDR2 SNEGSKA (reference sequence). CDR3 length: 15 amino acids. This CDR3 reads CSASNLQDAKNIQYF. CDR3 DNA: TGCAGTGCTAGCAACCTTCAGGATGCCAAAAACATTCAGTACTTC.

This clonotype was counted between two and nine times. This rearrangement joins TRBV28 to TRBJ2-1; 10 positions match TRBD2. Germline V CDR1 and CDR2: MDHEN, SYDVKM. CDR3 length: 18 amino acids. Trimming took 4 bases from V and 0 from J; bases not matched to a gene: 9. For the CDR3, the DNA is TGTGCCAGCAGTTCCCTAGCGGGGGTTGCTTCCTCCTACAATGAGCAGTTCTTC. This sequence encodes CASSSLAGVASSYNEQFF.

This clonotype was seen more than once but under ten times. The J gene is TRBJ1-2, the V gene TRBV7-9, with 8 bases that match TRBD1. The germline gives CDR1 SEHNR, CDR2 FQNEAQ (reference sequence). The CDR3 has 14 residues. V was clipped by 6 bases and J by 7 bases; unmatched bases: 10. The CDR3 protein is CASRPGTGGSGYTF. CDR3 coding DNA: TGTGCCAGCAGGCCCGGAACAGGGGGTAGTGGCTACACCTTC.

The chain employs TRBV25-1 and TRBJ1-5, with 9 nucleotides matching TRBD1. In germline, CDR1 is MGHDK, CDR2 SYGVNS. The CDR3 loop spans 17 amino acids. Losses at the gene ends were 0 bases for V and 5 bases for J; bases not matched to a gene: 8. In DNA form, the CDR3 reads TGTGCCAGCAGTGAATATAGGGACAGGGAATCTGATCAGCCCCAGCATTTT. It yields the protein CASSEYRDRESDQPQHF.

This clonotype was picked up one time. This CDR3 is CATSRASGQGWSEQYF. CDR3 in DNA: TGTGCCACCAGCAGAGCCTCCGGACAGGGGTGGTCCGAGCAGTACTTC. The chain couples TRBV15 to TRBJ2-5; 9 bases are shared with TRBD1. The assigned J gene may be wrong: the sequence end matches TRBJ2-7 better. This CDR3 contains 16 residues. CDR1 and CDR2 (germline): LNHNV, YYDKDF (reference sequence).

V usage is TRBV5-6 and J usage is TRBJ2-1, with no clear D. Trimming took 0 bases from V and 13 from J, leaving 11 bases between them. Germline CDR1 SGHDT, CDR2 YYEEEE. This CDR3 has 12 amino acids. Here the CDR3 DNA reads TGTGCCAGCAGCTTGGCCACAACCGTACAGTTCTTC. It yields the protein CASSLATTVQFF.

This chain connects TRBV13 to TRBJ2-5, with 9 bases matching TRBD2. The J call is uncertain, as TRBJ2-7 better fits the DNA end. Germline CDR1 reads PRHDT; CDR2 reads FYEKMQ (reference sequence). CDR3 length: 14 amino acids. In DNA form, the CDR3 reads TGTGCCAGCAGCCACCGACTAGCGGCTTACGAGCAGTACTTC. Residues: CASSHRLAAYEQYF.

V usage is TRBV20-1 and J usage is TRBJ2-5, with 8 bases matching TRBD1. This CDR3 spans 14 amino acids. Germline V gene data show CDR1 as DFQATT and CDR2 as SNEGSKA (reference sequence). Trimming removed 2 bases from V and 2 bases from J; junction bases left unmatched: 4. The CDR3 region has the DNA TGCAGTGCTAGATTCGGACAGGGACAAGAGACCCAGTACTTC. Amino acids: CSARFGQGQETQYF.

The chain is built from TRBV19 and TRBJ1-2; D uncertain. Germline CDR1 is LNHDA and CDR2 is SQIVND (reference sequence). Trimming removed 7 bases at V and 4 bases at J, with 10 bases between. The CDR3 contains 12 residues. The chain's CDR3 is CASTNSVYGYTF. The CDR3 DNA follows: TGTGCCAGTACTAACAGCGTCTATGGCTACACCTTC.

This clonotype was seen only a few times. V and J are TRBV7-9 and TRBJ2-7; TRBD1 might be the D (5 bases). Between the trimmed V and J ends, which lost 2 bases and 5 bases, there was a span of 13 bases. Germline CDR1 is SEHNR and CDR2 is FQNEAQ (reference sequence). The length of the CDR3 is 14 residues. The CDR3 DNA follows: TGTGCCAGCAGCTTAACAGGACGGCGGCACGAGCAGTACTTC. Amino acids: CASSLTGRRHEQYF.

This rearrangement joins TRBV7-6 to TRBJ2-1; tentative D call: TRBD1 (6 bases). The germline gives CDR1 SGHVS, CDR2 FNYEAQ. The V end was cut by 2 bases, the J end by 9 bases, with 20 bases between. The CDR3 totals 16 residues. The CDR3 reads CASSLLLGHPRSEQFF. The CDR3 nucleotides read TGTGCCAGCAGCTTATTACTGGGACACCCGAGGAGTGAGCAGTTCTTC. Supplemented by reference TRBV7-6 and TRBJ2-1, the full variable domain reads GAGVSQSPRYKVTKRGQDVALRCDPISGHVSLYWYRQALGQGPEFLTYFNYEAQQDKSGLPNDRFSAERPEGSISTLTIQRTEQRDSAMYRCASSLLLGHPRSEQFFGPGTRLTVL.

CDR3 residues: CASSRSDRLNTEAFF. DNA of the CDR3: TGTGCCAGCAGCCGAAGCGACAGATTGAACACTGAAGCTTTCTTT. The chain combines TRBV13 with TRBJ1-1; weak D call: TRBD1 (5 bases). Germline V CDR1 and CDR2: PRHDT, FYEKMQ (reference sequence). Trimming pared 5 bases from V and 0 bases from J, leaving 13 bases between. CDR3 length: 15 residues.

The rearrangement links TRBV20-1 to TRBJ2-5; no definite D call. CDR1 DFQATT and CDR2 SNEGSKA come from the germline V gene (reference sequence). The CDR3 length is 12 residues. V was shortened by 3 bases and J by 4 bases, with 9 bases between the two germline ends. The CDR3 sequence is CSARVVGETQYF. The CDR3, as DNA: TGCAGTGCTAGGGTGGTGGGAGAGACCCAGTACTTC.

The gene calls are TRBV2 and TRBJ2-4; 10 nucleotides align to TRBD1. The end of the DNA fits TRBJ2-7 better, so the J call may be wrong. The germline V gene encodes CDR1 SNHLY and CDR2 FYNNEI. The CDR3 is 16 amino acids. CDR3 sequence reads: CASSELQDRGIHEQYF. CDR3 in DNA: TGTGCCAGCAGCGAACTACAGGACAGGGGGATCCACGAGCAGTACTTC.

This clonotype came up once. The chain recombines TRBV29-1 with TRBJ2-7, with TRBD1 identical over 10 bases. Germline V gives CDR1 SQVTM, CDR2 ANQGSEA. The CDR3 covers 13 residues. The trim removed 6 bases at V and 7 bases at J, leaving 9 bases unmatched. CDR3 protein: CSVRTGGFNEQYF. CDR3 bases: TGCAGCGTCAGGACAGGGGGATTCAATGAGCAGTACTTC.

This clonotype has just a few counts. V and J are TRBV5-1 and TRBJ2-5, with D perhaps given as TRBD1 or TRBD2 (6 bases each). The ends were cut back, 4 bases at V and 11 bases at J, with 18 bases in the middle. Germline values: CDR1 SGHRS, CDR2 YFSETQ. This CDR3 has 13 residues. Here the CDR3 DNA reads TGCGCCAGCAGCGACCCGGGGGCTCGGGAGCAGTACTTC. This encodes CASSDPGAREQYF.

The chain couples TRBV5-1 to TRBJ2-3; TRBD2 matches 8 bases. CDR3 length: 15 amino acids. Trimming took 5 bases from V and 2 from J; bases not matched to a gene: 7. Germline-derived CDR1 and CDR2 are SGHRS and YFSETQ. In nucleotides, the CDR3 is TGCGCCAGCAGATCGAGCGGGGGACCCACAGATACGCAGTATTTT. It yields the protein CASRSSGGPTDTQYF.

The CDR3 region has the DNA TGTGCCAGCAGTAGGGGACAGGGAAGAGATGGCTACACCTTC. Protein sequence: CASSRGQGRDGYTF. The chain is built from TRBV2 and TRBJ1-2, with 9 nucleotides matching TRBD1. The V and J ends lost 5 bases and 6 bases, in that order; junction bases with no gene match: 7. The germline gives CDR1 SNHLY, CDR2 FYNNEI. The CDR3 contains 14 residues.

The V and J genes are TRBV29-1 and TRBJ2-7; D ambiguous. The ends were cut back, 2 bases at V and 1 base at J, with 9 bases in the middle. The V gene's germline CDR1 is SQVTM and CDR2 ANQGSEA. This CDR3 is 13 amino acids long. The CDR3 coding sequence is TGCAGCGTTGAAATGGCGGTGTCCTACGAGCAGTACTTC. Translated, it gives CSVEMAVSYEQYF.

This chain links TRBV12-3 or TRBV12-4 with TRBJ2-7; either TRBD1 or TRBD2 may fit D (5 bases each). The CDR3 has 12 residues. V dropped 5 bases and J dropped 6 bases, with 11 bases sitting between them. CDR3 protein: CASSRDESEQYF. The CDR3 nucleotides read TGTGCCAGCAGTAGGGACGAGTCCGAGCAGTACTTC.

This clonotype was counted between two and nine times. The rearrangement joins TRBV29-1 to TRBJ2-5, with TRBD2 identical over 12 bases. The J call may be mistaken, given a closer DNA end match to TRBJ2-7. Germline V gene data show CDR1 as SQVTM and CDR2 as ANQGSEA. This CDR3 has 15 amino acids. The CDR3: CSVHPLAGGPGEQYF. CDR3 coding DNA: TGCAGCGTCCACCCCCTAGCGGGAGGGCCTGGCGAGCAGTACTTC.

This clonotype was seen only a few times. V usage is TRBV20-1 and J usage is TRBJ2-3, with 11 bases aligning to TRBD2. This CDR3 spans 14 amino acids. The V gene end was trimmed by 5 bases and the J gene end by 4 bases; junction bases not matched to a gene: 5. Germline CDR1 reads DFQATT; CDR2 reads SNEGSKA (reference sequence). The CDR3 region is CSAPTSGIADTQYF. DNA for the CDR3: TGCAGTGCTCCGACTAGCGGGATCGCAGATACGCAGTATTTT.

The rearrangement links TRBV4-1 to TRBJ2-3, with D perhaps given as TRBD1 or TRBD2 (6 bases each). CDR1 is MGHRA and CDR2 is YSYEKL in the germline V gene. The germline V and J ends were trimmed by 5 bases and 4 bases, with 13 bases remaining between them. This CDR3 is 14 amino acids long. CDR3 nucleotides: TGCGCCAGCAGCTTACGGGGGCCCCCAGATACGCAGTATTTT. The encoded protein is CASSLRGPPDTQYF.

The chain links TRBV6-2 or TRBV6-3 to TRBJ2-1; perhaps TRBD2 as D (6 bases). This CDR3 region has 13 residues. Germline lookup yields CDR1 MNHEY and CDR2 SVGEGT. The V and J ends lost 11 bases and 2 bases respectively, with 13 bases between them. CDR3 sequence: CAGGLGPYNEQFF. For the CDR3, the DNA is TGTGCCGGGGGACTTGGGCCCTACAATGAGCAGTTCTTC.